The 19 T cell receptor beta chains below were found in one sample sequenced in a study of T cell changes during pregnancy in multiple sclerosis. The assay was immunoSEQ multiplex PCR, and TCRdb's table has in-frame clones only and misses some. This sample has roughly 53,000 clones, with around nine tenths found just once. The sample here was CD8+ T cells from peripheral blood mononuclear cells, taken before pregnancy. All receptors derive from a female donor with multiple sclerosis, enrolled in a pregnancy study.

The rearrangement uses TRBV7-3 and TRBJ2-3, with 11 bases lining up with TRBD2. J was trimmed by 3 bases and V by 5 bases; bases with no gene match: 7. CDR3 length: 16 amino acids. Germline-derived CDR1 and CDR2 are SGHTA and FQGTGA. DNA of the CDR3: TGTGCCAGCAGCGAGCCCCTAGCGGGGGGAACAGATACGCAGTATTTT. Its translation is CASSEPLAGGTDTQYF.

The V call is TRBV6-5, the J call TRBJ1-2; 8 nucleotides line up with TRBD1. V gave up 2 bases and J gave up 8 bases; unmatched junction bases: 7. The CDR3 runs to 14 residues. The germline CDR1 and CDR2 sequences are MNHEY and SVGAGI. CDR3 DNA: TGTGCCAGCAGTTACGGACAGGGCCTACAAGGCTACACCTTC. Its protein product is CASSYGQGLQGYTF.

The gene calls are TRBV19 and TRBJ2-7; 7 bases line up with TRBD2. Unmatched junction bases numbered 1, after V lost 1 base and J lost 1 base. The CDR3 has 14 residues. Germline V lookup: CDR1 LNHDA, CDR2 SQIVND (reference sequence). CDR3 DNA: TGTGCCAGTAGTATAGCGGGGGGTTCCTACGAGCAGTACTTC. It translates to CASSIAGGSYEQYF.

The rearrangement uses TRBV5-1 and TRBJ1-5, with a weak D call TRBD1 (6 bases). The CDR3 runs 15 residues. The ends were cut back, 4 bases at V and 4 bases at J, with 15 bases in the middle. Germline-derived CDR1 and CDR2 are SGHRS and YFSETQ. CDR3 in DNA: TGCGCCAGCAGCCCTGGCGTGGACAGTAATCAGCCCCAGCATTTT. Translation: CASSPGVDSNQPQHF. Filled out from reference TRBV5-1 and TRBJ1-5, the complete variable domain reads KAGVTQTPRYLIKTRGQQVTLSCSPISGHRSVSWYQQTPGQGLQFLFEYFSETQRNKGNFPGRFSGRQFSNSRSEMNVSTLELGDSALYLCASSPGVDSNQPQHFGDGTRLSIL.

The chain uses TRBV6-5 and TRBJ2-5, with D possibly matching TRBD1 (5 bases). With 0 bases removed from V and 1 base from J, the gap between germline ends came to 9 bases. Germline V gives CDR1 MNHEY, CDR2 SVGAGI. The CDR3 is 15 residues long. The CDR3 protein is CASSYSPQGQETQYF. The CDR3, as DNA: TGTGCCAGCAGTTACTCGCCGCAGGGCCAAGAGACCCAGTACTTC.

This chain uses TRBV7-8 with TRBJ2-3; TRBD2 aligns across 13 bases. The V gene's germline CDR1 is SGHVS and CDR2 FQNEAQ. Germline trimming cut 1 base from V and 1 base from J; bases unmatched to any gene: 5. The CDR3 runs 18 residues. CDR3 sequence: CASSLETSGGLGTDTQYF. CDR3 DNA: TGTGCCAGCAGCTTAGAGACTAGCGGGGGGTTGGGCACAGATACGCAGTATTTT.

The table lists this clone with a count of one. The V gene is TRBV7-9, the J gene TRBJ1-3, with TRBD1 matching over 11 bases. This CDR3 has 16 amino acids. The V gene's germline CDR1 is SEHNR and CDR2 FQNEAQ (reference sequence). Losses at the gene ends were 6 bases for V and 3 bases for J; bases not matched to a gene: 7. The CDR3 nucleotides read TGTGCCAGCAGGGACAGGGGGCCTTTTAATGGAAACACCATATATTTT. Protein: CASRDRGPFNGNTIYF.

The count of this clone is one. The rearrangement links TRBV14 to TRBJ1-4, with a tentative D call TRBD1 (6 bases). V was cut by 4 bases and J by 5 bases, with 14 bases left in between. Germline V gene sequence: CDR1 SGHDN, CDR2 FVKESK. The CDR3 contains 15 residues. The CDR3 DNA reads TGTGCCAGCAGCCGTGGGGACATAGCAAATGAAAAACTGTTTTTT. Its protein is CASSRGDIANEKLFF.

CDR3 nucleotide sequence: TGTGCCAGCAGTTTACTTGGGACAGGGGAGTCCTACGAGCAGTACTTC. This sequence encodes CASSLLGTGESYEQYF. The rearrangement uses TRBV27 and TRBJ2-7, with 10 bases identical to TRBD1. The J segment lost 1 base and the V segment lost 2 bases, leaving 5 bases of the junction unmatched. This CDR3 contains 16 residues. Germline V lookup: CDR1 MNHEY, CDR2 SMNVEV (reference sequence).

The V and J genes are TRBV19 and TRBJ1-2; weak D call: TRBD1 (6 bases). CDR3 length equals 16 residues. The germline CDR1 and CDR2 sequences are LNHDA and SQIVND (reference sequence). The V end was cut by 7 bases, the J end by 5 bases, with 23 bases between. DNA of the CDR3: TGTGCCAGTACCCCGTTCCGGGGAGAAGGGGGATATGGCTACACCTTC. It encodes CASTPFRGEGGYGYTF.

The chain links TRBV19 to TRBJ1-4, with 8 positions matching TRBD1. J gave up 7 bases and V 7 bases, and 2 bases lay outside the gene matches. Germline V lookup: CDR1 LNHDA, CDR2 SQIVND (reference sequence). The CDR3 is 12 amino acids. The CDR3 nucleotides are TGTGCCAGTACGGGACAGGCTGAAAAACTGTTTTTT. As protein: CASTGQAEKLFF.

The DNA for the CDR3 is TGTGCCAGTAGTATCCGGGACAGGGCGGGAGATACGCAGTATTTT. Translated: CASSIRDRAGDTQYF. V is TRBV19 and J is TRBJ2-3; 9 bases are shared with TRBD1. Germline values: CDR1 LNHDA, CDR2 SQIVND (reference sequence). J gave up 5 bases and V 3 bases, and 6 bases lay outside the gene matches. This CDR3 region has 15 residues.

The V gene is TRBV6-5, the J gene TRBJ1-2; perhaps TRBD1 as D (5 bases). CDR3 length equals 16 residues. Trimming shortened V by 0 bases and J by 6 bases, and 17 bases separated the two germline ends. Germline-derived CDR1 and CDR2 are MNHEY and SVGAGI. CDR3 amino acids: CASSYSNLRQGDGYTF. In DNA form, the CDR3 reads TGTGCCAGCAGTTACTCGAATTTACGGCAGGGTGATGGCTACACCTTC.

V gene TRBV15 combines with J gene TRBJ1-1, with a tentative D call TRBD1 (6 bases). The CDR3 covers 13 residues. V was clipped by 3 bases and J by 7 bases, with 12 bases between them. CDR1 and CDR2 (germline): LNHNV, YYDKDF (reference sequence). In DNA, the CDR3 is TGTGCCACCAGCAGCAAAAGGGGGTATGAAGCTTTCTTT. It codes for CATSSKRGYEAFF.

The V and J genes are TRBV7-8 and TRBJ2-7; D might be TRBD2 (7 bases). V dropped 6 bases and J dropped 5 bases, with 11 bases sitting between them. CDR1 is SGHVS, CDR2 FQNEAQ, per germline. The CDR3 spans 12 residues. The CDR3 bases are TGTGCCAGCAGTGGGAGGGGGGACGAGCAGTACTTC. Translating gives CASSGRGDEQYF.

The gene calls are TRBV10-2 and TRBJ2-1; 7 bases match TRBD1. Germline V CDR1 and CDR2: WSHSY, SAAADI. This CDR3 is built from 18 residues. Trimming took 6 bases from V and 4 from J; bases not matched to a gene: 18. This CDR3 reads CASSIILTGSPSYNEQFF. The CDR3 DNA reads as TGCGCCAGCAGCATTATCTTGACAGGGAGTCCAAGTTACAATGAGCAGTTCTTC.

In this sample, this clone turned up once. This chain links TRBV6-5 with TRBJ1-5, with D uncertain. The CDR3 consists of 15 residues. Germline CDR1 is MNHEY and CDR2 is SVGAGI. The V end was cut by 2 bases, the J end by 4 bases, with 12 bases between. The CDR3 reads CASSYQPGGNQPQHF. Here the CDR3 DNA reads TGTGCCAGCAGTTACCAGCCAGGCGGGAATCAGCCCCAGCATTTT.

V usage is TRBV13 and J usage is TRBJ2-7; possible D gene TRBD1, 7 bases. CDR1 is PRHDT, CDR2 FYEKMQ, per germline (reference sequence). The CDR3 is 14 amino acids. Trimming stripped 3 bases from V and 2 bases from J, with 11 bases between. CDR3 nucleotides: TGTGCCAGCAGCTTGGGCAGGGGGGCCTACGAGCAGTACTTC. Its translation is CASSLGRGAYEQYF.

The rearrangement links TRBV2 to TRBJ2-7, with 12 bases lining up with TRBD1. This CDR3 is built from 13 residues. Germline-derived CDR1 and CDR2 are SNHLY and FYNNEI. J lost 5 bases, V lost 10 bases, and 6 bases had no gene match. CDR3 residues: CATTGTGGHEQYF. The CDR3 nucleotides read TGTGCCACGACCGGGACAGGGGGCCACGAGCAGTACTTC.